These 16 T cell receptor beta chains originate from one sample sequenced in a study of cytomegalovirus exposure and HLA in healthy donors (dated by TCRdb to the late 2010s). Receptor libraries were prepared by the immunoSEQ multiplex PCR assay. TCRdb provides this immuneACCESS table in a form limited to in-frame rearrangements. Some clones are lacking; in checked studies, under half of them reflect an unresolved V gene, and why the rest are absent is not known. Across this sample there are roughly 220,000 clones, with around four fifths seen only once. Together, the top ten hold about an eighth of the sample. Source material: PBMCs. These receptors were obtained from a woman aged 25 to 45 in good health and CMV-seropositive.

This clone was seen repeatedly, ten times or more. The chain combines TRBV6-5 with TRBJ2-3; possibly TRBD1 for D (5 bases). The CDR3 loop spans 14 amino acids. V lost 5 bases and J lost 6, with 15 bases in between. CDR1 is MNHEY and CDR2 is SVGAGI in the germline V gene. DNA for the CDR3: TGTGCCAGCAGTACAGGAACCCCTCGGGATACGCAGTATTTT. Its protein is CASSTGTPRDTQYF.

The chain recombines TRBV27 with TRBJ1-4; 9 bases match TRBD1. Germline V gene sequence: CDR1 MNHEY, CDR2 SMNVEV (reference sequence). The length of the CDR3 is 14 residues. Trimming took 5 bases from V and 8 from J; bases not matched to a gene: 6. This chain's CDR3 is CASSLGQGREKLFF. DNA of the CDR3: TGTGCCAGCAGTCTAGGACAGGGGAGGGAAAAACTGTTTTTT.

The J gene is TRBJ2-1, the V gene TRBV9, with a tentative D call TRBD2 (6 bases). V was cut by 7 bases and J by 1 base, with 9 bases left in between. CDR3 length equals 13 residues. In germline, CDR1 is SGDLS, CDR2 YYNGEE. CDR3 in amino acids: CASGGVSYNEQFF. DNA for the CDR3: TGTGCCAGCGGCGGGGTGTCCTACAATGAGCAGTTCTTC. Supplemented by reference TRBV9 and TRBJ2-1, the full variable domain reads DSGVTQTPKHLITATGQRVTLRCSPRSGDLSVYWYQQSLDQGLQFLIQYYNGEERAKGNILERFSAQQFPDLHSELNLSSLELGDSALYFCASGGVSYNEQFFGPGTRLTVL.

V and J are TRBV4-1 and TRBJ1-1; 8 bases align to TRBD1. J lost 10 bases, V lost 3 bases, and 10 bases had no gene match. The CDR3 sequence is 14 residues long. CDR1 MGHRA and CDR2 YSYEKL come from the germline V gene. The CDR3 protein is CASSQDQTGGIAFF. As DNA, the CDR3 is TGCGCCAGCAGCCAGGACCAAACAGGGGGGATAGCTTTCTTT.

The chain combines TRBV7-9 with TRBJ2-7; the D gene is possibly TRBD2 (6 bases). Deletions cut 4 bases from V and 6 bases from J, with 19 bases between. CDR3 length: 15 residues. Looked up from germline, CDR1 is SEHNR and CDR2 is FQNEAQ (reference sequence). The CDR3 coding sequence is TGTGCCAGCAGCTCCACCCGACTAGTCCTGAGCGAGCAGTACTTC. Protein sequence: CASSSTRLVLSEQYF.

At least ten counts were recorded for this clone. The chain uses TRBV30 and TRBJ1-1; perhaps TRBD1 as D (6 bases). The CDR3 contains 13 residues. Germline V lookup: CDR1 GTSNPN, CDR2 SVGIG (reference sequence). V lost 4 bases to trimming and J lost 0 bases, with 9 bases between them. The CDR3 nucleotides are TGTGCCTGGACTCGGGGGCTGAACACTGAAGCTTTCTTT. Protein product: CAWTRGLNTEAFF.

The chain is built from TRBV6-1 and TRBJ1-4; D ambiguous. Germline V lookup: CDR1 MNHNS, CDR2 SASEGT. Trimming left V 6 bases short and J 8 bases short, with 16 bases between. The CDR3 runs 14 residues. CDR3 loop: CASRNREGGEKLFF. The DNA of the CDR3 is TGTGCCAGCAGGAACCGGGAAGGAGGGGAAAAACTGTTTTTT.

The chain employs TRBV5-4 and TRBJ1-1; D gene unclear. The CDR3 extends over 12 amino acids. The V end was cut by 1 base, the J end by 1 base, with 2 bases between. The germline CDR1 and CDR2 sequences are SGHNT and YYREEE (reference sequence). The CDR3 DNA follows: TGTGCCAGCAGCTTGACGAACACTGAAGCTTTCTTT. It codes for CASSLTNTEAFF.

The V gene is TRBV27, the J gene TRBJ2-7; 8 nucleotides match TRBD1. The V gene's germline CDR1 is MNHEY and CDR2 SMNVEV (reference sequence). The CDR3 runs to 15 residues. V trimming: 5 bases; J trimming: 2 bases; junction bases outside the gene matches: 8. The CDR3 here is CASSKRGDRPYEQYF. The CDR3 DNA reads as TGTGCCAGCAGTAAAAGGGGGGACAGGCCCTACGAGCAGTACTTC.

V is TRBV6-5 and J is TRBJ1-2, with TRBD1 matching over 7 bases. The CDR3 sequence is 15 residues long. J lost 5 bases, V lost 4 bases, and 10 bases had no gene match. CDR1 is MNHEY and CDR2 is SVGAGI in the germline V gene. The CDR3 DNA is TGTGCCAGCAGTTCCCGAGGGGGCTTAGGATATGGCTACACCTTC. Protein sequence: CASSSRGGLGYGYTF.

The chain has TRBV5-1 and TRBJ1-2, with TRBD1 matching over 8 bases. The CDR3 is 13 residues long. The germline gives CDR1 SGHRS, CDR2 YFSETQ. V was clipped by 4 bases and J by 5 bases; unmatched bases: 4. The CDR3 coding sequence is TGCGCCAGCAGCACTGGGACAGGATATGGCTACACCTTC. This translates into CASSTGTGYGYTF.

This clone was observed a handful of times. The chain is built from TRBV11-3 and TRBJ1-3; a possible D gene is TRBD1 (5 bases). The germline gives CDR1 SGHNT, CDR2 YENEEA. The V end lost 1 base, the J end lost 3 bases, and 7 bases lay between the germline ends. This CDR3 has 14 residues. CDR3 nucleotides: TGTGCCAGCAGCTTAGGACAGTTTGGAAACACCATATATTTT. It translates to CASSLGQFGNTIYF.

The rearrangement links TRBV6-5 to TRBJ2-7; the D gene is possibly TRBD1 (5 bases). The CDR3 covers 12 residues. The V end lost 5 bases, the J end lost 4 bases, and 9 bases lay between the germline ends. Germline loops: CDR1 MNHEY, CDR2 SVGAGI. CDR3 coding DNA: TGTGCCAGCAGTAGGACAAGGTACGAGCAGTACTTC. This encodes CASSRTRYEQYF.

The chain has TRBV7-9 and TRBJ1-2; D perhaps matches TRBD1 (6 bases). Looked up from germline, CDR1 is SEHNR and CDR2 is FQNEAQ (reference sequence). This CDR3 has 13 amino acids. The V gene lost 4 bases and the J gene lost 2 bases, with 8 bases spanning the gap. CDR3 amino acids: CASSSGTNYGYTF. The DNA for the CDR3 is TGTGCCAGCAGCTCTGGGACAAACTATGGCTACACCTTC.

V usage is TRBV7-8 and J usage is TRBJ2-7; the D is unclear. The germline V gene encodes CDR1 SGHVS and CDR2 FQNEAQ. This CDR3 has 13 residues. V lost 8 bases, J lost 1 base, and 12 bases lay in between. CDR3 sequence reads: CASADPRSYEQYF. CDR3 nucleotides: TGTGCCAGCGCCGACCCTCGGTCCTACGAGCAGTACTTC.

This chain connects TRBV4-1 to TRBJ2-7; 12 bases line up with TRBD2. CDR1 and CDR2 from the germline V gene are MGHRA and YSYEKL. With V trimmed by 2 bases and J by 5 bases, 4 bases remained unmatched. The CDR3 length is 15 residues. CDR3 nucleotides: TGCGCCAGCAGCCAAACTAGCGGGAGGATTAACGAGCAGTACTTC. This sequence encodes CASSQTSGRINEQYF.